These 12 T cell receptor beta chains share one sample of origin, sequenced in a study of pediatric ulcerative colitis. Only in-frame clones appear in the TCRdb table, and some are missing; sequencing was by immunoSEQ multiplex PCR. This repertoire shows about 22,000 clones, roughly 70% found once; its top ten account for around a sixth. The rectum was sampled with one to two pinch biopsies at colonoscopy. Material: gut tissue. These receptors all stem from a boy aged 5-17 years with severe ulcerative colitis.

The chain carries TRBV15 and TRBJ1-2; D is undetermined. CDR3 length: 14 amino acids. The germline V and J ends were trimmed by 8 bases and 1 base, with 14 bases remaining between them. Germline V lookup: CDR1 LNHNV, CDR2 YYDKDF (reference sequence). CDR3 nucleotides: TGTGCCACCTCTAGGGTACCCATTAACTATGGCTACACCTTC. Protein sequence: CATSRVPINYGYTF.

This chain links TRBV30 with TRBJ2-5, with D possibly matching TRBD2 (6 bases). CDR3 length: 14 amino acids. Germline V gives CDR1 GTSNPN, CDR2 SVGIG (reference sequence). Trimming stripped 0 bases from V and 7 bases from J, with 15 bases between. CDR3 protein: CAWSVLAGGGTQYF. The CDR3, as DNA: TGTGCCTGGAGTGTACTAGCCGGGGGTGGGACCCAGTACTTC.

This clone showed up just a few times. J is TRBJ1-2 and V is TRBV6-5; D possibly corresponds to TRBD1 (6 bases). Trimming left V 0 bases short and J 4 bases short, with 9 bases between. Germline CDR1 reads MNHEY; CDR2 reads SVGAGI. The CDR3 runs to 14 residues. The CDR3 loop reads CASSYSDRPYGYTF. The CDR3 bases are TGTGCCAGCAGTTACTCGGACAGACCCTATGGCTACACCTTC.

The gene calls are TRBV10-2 and TRBJ2-5; TRBD2 matches 10 bases. The CDR3 has 15 amino acids. V lost 6 bases and J lost 5; bases outside the gene matches: 9. CDR1 and CDR2 from the germline V gene are WSHSY and SAAADI. This CDR3 reads CASRPSGGQWETQYF. CDR3 nucleotide sequence: TGCGCCAGCAGGCCTAGCGGGGGACAATGGGAGACCCAGTACTTC.

The rearrangement uses TRBV7-2 and TRBJ1-2; 8 bases map to TRBD1. Trimming took 3 bases from V and 5 from J; bases not matched to a gene: 5. This CDR3 has 14 amino acids. CDR1 SGHTA and CDR2 FQGNSA come from the germline V gene. The CDR3 DNA is TGTGCCAGCAGCTTTAATCAGGGGGCTTATGGCTACACCTTC. Its protein product is CASSFNQGAYGYTF. The variable domain in full, with the rest retrieved from reference TRBV7-2 and TRBJ1-2, is GAGVSQSPSNKVTEKGKDVELRCDPISGHTALYWYRQSLGQGLEFLIYFQGNSAPDKSGLPSDRFSAERTGGSVSTLTIQRTQQEDSAVYLCASSFNQGAYGYTFGSGTRLTVV.

The gene calls are TRBV5-4 and TRBJ2-5, with a weak D call TRBD1 (6 bases). CDR3 length equals 14 residues. The germline CDR1 and CDR2 sequences are SGHNT and YYREEE (reference sequence). The V gene lost 4 bases and the J gene lost 0 bases, with 10 bases spanning the gap. The CDR3 protein is CASSQRTDQETQYF. The CDR3, as DNA: TGTGCCAGCAGCCAAAGGACAGACCAAGAGACCCAGTACTTC. Variable domain in full (rest from reference TRBV5-4 and TRBJ2-5): ETGVTQSPTHLIKTRGQQVTLRCSSQSGHNTVSWYQQALGQGPQFIFQYYREEENGRGNFPPRFSGLQFPNYSSELNVNALELDDSALYLCASSQRTDQETQYFGPGTRLLVL.

This chain connects TRBV6-1 to TRBJ2-3; 11 bases fit TRBD2. Germline-derived CDR1 and CDR2 are MNHNS and SASEGT. Unmatched junction bases numbered 5, after V lost 4 bases and J lost 2 bases. The CDR3 runs to 16 residues. The DNA of the CDR3 is TGTGCCAGCAGTGGCCATAGCGGGGGGGACACAGATACGCAGTATTTT. Translation gives CASSGHSGGDTDTQYF.

The J gene is TRBJ2-5, the V gene TRBV28, with D perhaps assigned TRBD1 or TRBD2 (6 bases each). Per the germline V gene, CDR1 is MDHEN and CDR2 is SYDVKM. Trimming removed 8 bases from V and 3 bases from J, with 19 bases in between. CDR3 length equals 15 residues. CDR3 sequence: CASAPGAGIKETQYF. CDR3 nucleotide sequence: TGTGCCAGCGCCCCGGGGGCGGGGATAAAAGAGACCCAGTACTTC.

V is TRBV5-1 and J is TRBJ2-7; D is perhaps TRBD1 or TRBD2 (5 bases each). The V end was cut by 2 bases, the J end by 2 bases, with 11 bases between. The CDR3 loop spans 14 amino acids. Germline V gives CDR1 SGHRS, CDR2 YFSETQ. CDR3 nucleotides: TGCGCCAGCAGCTTTCAGGTGGGGGCCTACGAGCAGTACTTC. The encoded protein is CASSFQVGAYEQYF.

This chain connects TRBV7-6 to TRBJ1-1; D gene uncertain. The CDR3 spans 14 residues. CDR1 is SGHVS, CDR2 FNYEAQ, per germline. V lost 3 bases to trimming and J lost 1 base, with 9 bases between them. The DNA of the CDR3 is TGTGCCAGCAGCTTTTCGATCGGGAACACTGAAGCTTTCTTT. It codes for CASSFSIGNTEAFF.

This clone has a single count. CDR3 loop: CASSLLYLPGLAGDLRGEQFF. CDR3 in DNA: TGTGCCAGCAGTTTACTATACCTACCGGGACTAGCGGGGGACCTCCGAGGTGAGCAGTTCTTC. V is TRBV27 and J is TRBJ2-1, with TRBD2 matching 14 bases. This CDR3 region has 21 residues. Germline assignment: CDR1 MNHEY and CDR2 SMNVEV (reference sequence). Unmatched junction bases numbered 21, after V lost 2 bases and J lost 9 bases.

This clone is a singleton in its sample. V gene TRBV5-1 combines with J gene TRBJ2-4; D is possibly TRBD2 (6 bases). The CDR3 consists of 16 residues. Trimming shortened V by 4 bases and J by 2 bases, and 16 bases separated the two germline ends. CDR1 and CDR2 from the germline V gene are SGHRS and YFSETQ. The CDR3, as DNA: TGCGCCAGCAGCCAGGGAGGCTCTGGGACCAAAAACATTCAGTACTTC. Translation: CASSQGGSGTKNIQYF.